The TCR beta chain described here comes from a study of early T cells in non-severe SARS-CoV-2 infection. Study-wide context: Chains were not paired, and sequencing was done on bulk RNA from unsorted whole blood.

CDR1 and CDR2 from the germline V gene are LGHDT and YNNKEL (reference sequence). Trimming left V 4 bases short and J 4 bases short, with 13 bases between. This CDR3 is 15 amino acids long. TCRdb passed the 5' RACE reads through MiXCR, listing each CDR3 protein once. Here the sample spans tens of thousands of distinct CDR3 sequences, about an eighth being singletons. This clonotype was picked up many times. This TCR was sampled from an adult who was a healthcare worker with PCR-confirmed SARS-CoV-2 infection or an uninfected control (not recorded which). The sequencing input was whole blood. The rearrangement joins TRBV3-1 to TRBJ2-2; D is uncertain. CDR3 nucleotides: TGTGCCAGCAGCCCCTATGCGTGGTCCACCGGGGAGCTGTTTTTT. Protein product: CASSPYAWSTGELFF.